The sequence of this T cell receptor (beta chain) was determined in a study of shared clonotypes between healthy human individuals. Sequenced by immunoSEQ multiplex PCR; TCRdb stores in-frame clones only, minus some. The table lists about 1 million clones, roughly 75% of them singletons, with around 1.4% in the top ten. Findings of the study overall: Read depth was anticipated to influence clonotype sharing among donors.

Points on this clone: The antigen is not known. The same CDR3 also results from other DNA sequences found in this sample.

V shed 1 base and J shed 2 bases, with 5 bases lying between them. Germline CDR1 reads SGHRS; CDR2 reads YFSETQ. This CDR3 region has 13 residues. The specimen sequenced was memory CD4+ T cells sorted from blood. Specified subset: CD45RA-negative fraction. V gene TRBV5-1 combines with J gene TRBJ2-3; no reliable D call. This TCR was sampled from a young man in good health. Here the CDR3 DNA reads TGCGCCAGCAGCTTGCCGTCCACAGATACGCAGTATTTT. Its protein is CASSLPSTDTQYF.